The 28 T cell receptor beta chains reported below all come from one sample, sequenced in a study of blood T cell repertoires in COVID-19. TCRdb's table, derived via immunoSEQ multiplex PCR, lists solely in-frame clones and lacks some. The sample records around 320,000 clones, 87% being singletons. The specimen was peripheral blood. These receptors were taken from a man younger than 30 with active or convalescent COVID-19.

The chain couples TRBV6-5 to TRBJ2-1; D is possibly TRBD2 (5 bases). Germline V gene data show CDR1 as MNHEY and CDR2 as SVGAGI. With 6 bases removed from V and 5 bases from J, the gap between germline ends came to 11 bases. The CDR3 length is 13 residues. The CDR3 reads CASSLDGNNEQFF. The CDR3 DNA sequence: TGTGCCAGCAGCTTGGACGGGAACAATGAGCAGTTCTTC.

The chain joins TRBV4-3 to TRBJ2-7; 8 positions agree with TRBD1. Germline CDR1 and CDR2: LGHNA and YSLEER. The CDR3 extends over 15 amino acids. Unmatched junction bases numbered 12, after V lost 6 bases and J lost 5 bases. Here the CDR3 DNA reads TGCGCCAGCAGTACAAGGTCAGGGGGCGGCCACGAGCAGTACTTC. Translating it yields CASSTRSGGGHEQYF.

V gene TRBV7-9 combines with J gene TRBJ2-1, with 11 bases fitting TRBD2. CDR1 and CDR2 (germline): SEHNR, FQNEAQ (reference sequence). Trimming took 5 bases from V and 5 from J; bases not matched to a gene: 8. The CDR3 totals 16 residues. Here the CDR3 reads CASSVLAGGSHNEQFF. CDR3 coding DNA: TGTGCCAGCAGCGTCCTAGCGGGAGGATCCCACAATGAGCAGTTCTTC.

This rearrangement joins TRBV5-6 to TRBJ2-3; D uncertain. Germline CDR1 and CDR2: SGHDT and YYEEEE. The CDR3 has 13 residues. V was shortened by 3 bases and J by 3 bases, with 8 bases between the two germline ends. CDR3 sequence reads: CASSSWATDTQYF. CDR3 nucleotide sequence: TGTGCCAGCAGCTCGTGGGCGACAGATACGCAGTATTTT.

The CDR3 is CASSPSAGQPQHF. The CDR3 DNA is TGTGCCAGCAGCCCCTCGGCGGGTCAGCCCCAGCATTTT. V gene TRBV2 combines with J gene TRBJ1-5, with D hard to call. Trimming shortened V by 6 bases and J by 6 bases, and 12 bases separated the two germline ends. Germline assignment: CDR1 SNHLY and CDR2 FYNNEI. This CDR3 comprises 13 residues.

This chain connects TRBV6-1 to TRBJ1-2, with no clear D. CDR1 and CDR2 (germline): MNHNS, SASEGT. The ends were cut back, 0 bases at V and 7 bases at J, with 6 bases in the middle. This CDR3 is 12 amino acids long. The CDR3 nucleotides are TGTGCCAGCAGTGAAGCGCTTAGTGGCTACACCTTC. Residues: CASSEALSGYTF.

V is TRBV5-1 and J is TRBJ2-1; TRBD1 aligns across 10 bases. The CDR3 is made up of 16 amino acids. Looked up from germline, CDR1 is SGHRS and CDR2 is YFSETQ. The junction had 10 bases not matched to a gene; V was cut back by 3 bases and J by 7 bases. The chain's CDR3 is CASSYSGTGVRNEQFF. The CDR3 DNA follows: TGCGCCAGCAGCTATTCCGGGACAGGGGTAAGGAATGAGCAGTTCTTC.

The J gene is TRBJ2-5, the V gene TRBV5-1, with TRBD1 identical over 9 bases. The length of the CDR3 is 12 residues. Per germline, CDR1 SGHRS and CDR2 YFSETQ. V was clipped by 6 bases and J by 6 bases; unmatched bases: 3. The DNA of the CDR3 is TGCGCCAGCACCGGGACAGGGAAGACCCAGTACTTC. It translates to CASTGTGKTQYF.

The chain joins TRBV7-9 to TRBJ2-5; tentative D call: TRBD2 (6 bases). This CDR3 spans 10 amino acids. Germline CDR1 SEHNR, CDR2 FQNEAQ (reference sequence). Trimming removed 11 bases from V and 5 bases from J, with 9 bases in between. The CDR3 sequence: CAGGAETQYF. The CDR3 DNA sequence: TGTGCCGGAGGGGCGGAGACCCAGTACTTC.

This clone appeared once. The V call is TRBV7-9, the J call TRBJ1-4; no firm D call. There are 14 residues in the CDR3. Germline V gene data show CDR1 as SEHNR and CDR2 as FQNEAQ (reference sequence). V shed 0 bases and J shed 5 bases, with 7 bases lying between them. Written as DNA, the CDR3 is TGTGCCAGCAGCTTAGCTCAGAAGAATGAAAAACTGTTTTTT. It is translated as CASSLAQKNEKLFF.

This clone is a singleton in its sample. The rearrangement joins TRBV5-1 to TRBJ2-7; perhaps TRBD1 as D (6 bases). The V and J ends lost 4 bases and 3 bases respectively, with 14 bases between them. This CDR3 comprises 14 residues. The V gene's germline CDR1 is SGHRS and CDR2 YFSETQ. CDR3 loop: CASSPPGGHYEQYF. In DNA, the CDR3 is TGCGCCAGCAGCCCCCCTGGGGGCCACTACGAGCAGTACTTC.

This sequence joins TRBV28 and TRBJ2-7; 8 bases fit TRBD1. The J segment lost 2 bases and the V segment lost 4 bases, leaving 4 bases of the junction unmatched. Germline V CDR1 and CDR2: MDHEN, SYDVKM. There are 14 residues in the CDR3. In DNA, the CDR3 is TGTGCCAGCAGTTCCAGGACAGGGACCTACGAGCAGTACTTC. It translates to CASSSRTGTYEQYF.

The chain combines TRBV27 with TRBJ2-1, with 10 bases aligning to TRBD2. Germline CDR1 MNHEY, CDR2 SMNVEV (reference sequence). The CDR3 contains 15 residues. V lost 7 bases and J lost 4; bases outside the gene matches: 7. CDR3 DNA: TGTGCCAGCACCCCGGGACTAGCGAGGTACAATGAGCAGTTCTTC. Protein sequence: CASTPGLARYNEQFF.

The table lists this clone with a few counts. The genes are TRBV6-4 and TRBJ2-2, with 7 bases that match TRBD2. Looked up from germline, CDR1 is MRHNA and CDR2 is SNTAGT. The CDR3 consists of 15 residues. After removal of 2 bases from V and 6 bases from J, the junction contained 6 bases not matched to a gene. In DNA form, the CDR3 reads TGTGCCAGCAGTGACGGGACTAATGGGGCCGGGGAGCTGTTTTTT. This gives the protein CASSDGTNGAGELFF.

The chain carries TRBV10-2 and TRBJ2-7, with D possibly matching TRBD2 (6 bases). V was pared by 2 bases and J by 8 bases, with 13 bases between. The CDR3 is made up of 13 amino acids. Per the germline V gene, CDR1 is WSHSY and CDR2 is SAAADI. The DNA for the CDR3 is TGCGCCAGCAGTGAGGGTCGGAGGGTCCAGCAGTACTTC. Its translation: CASSEGRRVQQYF.

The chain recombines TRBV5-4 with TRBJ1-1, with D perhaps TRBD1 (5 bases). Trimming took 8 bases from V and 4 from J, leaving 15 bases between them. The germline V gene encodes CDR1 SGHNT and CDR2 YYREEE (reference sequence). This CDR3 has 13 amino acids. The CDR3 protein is CASLGLQGTEAFF. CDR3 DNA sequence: TGTGCCAGTCTCGGGCTCCAGGGCACTGAAGCTTTCTTT.

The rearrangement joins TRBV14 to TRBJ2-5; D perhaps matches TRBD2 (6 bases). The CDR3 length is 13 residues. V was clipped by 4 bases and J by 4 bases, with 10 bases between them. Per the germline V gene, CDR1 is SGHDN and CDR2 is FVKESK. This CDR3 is CASSRGLGETQYF. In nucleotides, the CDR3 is TGTGCCAGCAGCCGGGGACTCGGAGAGACCCAGTACTTC.

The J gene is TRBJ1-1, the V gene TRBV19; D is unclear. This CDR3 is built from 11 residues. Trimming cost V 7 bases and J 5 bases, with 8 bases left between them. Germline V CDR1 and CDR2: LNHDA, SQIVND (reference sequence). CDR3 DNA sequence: TGTGCCAGTACTCGTCTAACTGAAGCTTTCTTT. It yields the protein CASTRLTEAFF. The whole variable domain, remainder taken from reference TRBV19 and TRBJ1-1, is DGGITQSPKYLFRKEGQNVTLSCEQNLNHDAMYWYRQDPGQGLRLIYYSQIVNDFQKGDIAEGYSVSREKKESFPLTVTSAQKNPTAFYLCASTRLTEAFFGQGTRLTVV.

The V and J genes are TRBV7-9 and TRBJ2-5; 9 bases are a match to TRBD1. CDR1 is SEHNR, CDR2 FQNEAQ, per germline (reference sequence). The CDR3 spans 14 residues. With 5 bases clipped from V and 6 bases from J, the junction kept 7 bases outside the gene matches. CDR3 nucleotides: TGTGCCAGCAGCCCCGGACAGGGGTTGAAGACCCAGTACTTC. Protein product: CASSPGQGLKTQYF.

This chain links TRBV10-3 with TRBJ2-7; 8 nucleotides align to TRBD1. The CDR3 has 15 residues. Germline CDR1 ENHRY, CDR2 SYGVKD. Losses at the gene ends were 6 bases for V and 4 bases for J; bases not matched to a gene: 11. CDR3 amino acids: CAIRDRQGYRYEQYF. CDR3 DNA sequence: TGTGCCATCAGGGATCGACAGGGGTATCGATACGAGCAGTACTTC.

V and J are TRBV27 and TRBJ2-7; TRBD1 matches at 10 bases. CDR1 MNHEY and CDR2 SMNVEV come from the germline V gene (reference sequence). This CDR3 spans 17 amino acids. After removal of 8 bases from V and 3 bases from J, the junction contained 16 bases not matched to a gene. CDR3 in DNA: TGTGCCAGCCTCCCAAAAGGGCTGGGACAGGGGATCTACGAGCAGTACTTC. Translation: CASLPKGLGQGIYEQYF.

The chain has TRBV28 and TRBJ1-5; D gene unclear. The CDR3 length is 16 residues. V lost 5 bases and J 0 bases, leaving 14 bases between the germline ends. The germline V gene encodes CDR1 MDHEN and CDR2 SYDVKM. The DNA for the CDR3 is TGTGCCAGCAGTGAACCACGGGGATTTAGCAATCAGCCCCAGCATTTT. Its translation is CASSEPRGFSNQPQHF.

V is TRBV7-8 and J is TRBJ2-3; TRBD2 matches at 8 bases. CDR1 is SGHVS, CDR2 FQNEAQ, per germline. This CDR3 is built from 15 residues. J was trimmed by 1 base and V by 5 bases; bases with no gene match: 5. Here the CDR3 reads CASSLPGGGTDTQYF. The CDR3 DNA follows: TGTGCCAGCAGCCTGCCGGGGGGGGGCACAGATACGCAGTATTTT.

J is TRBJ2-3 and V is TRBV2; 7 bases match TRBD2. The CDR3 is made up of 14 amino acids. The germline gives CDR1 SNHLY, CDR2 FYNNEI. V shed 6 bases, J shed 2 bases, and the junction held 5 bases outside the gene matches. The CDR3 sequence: CASRVGLTTDTQYF. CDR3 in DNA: TGTGCCAGCAGGGTGGGACTAACCACAGATACGCAGTATTTT. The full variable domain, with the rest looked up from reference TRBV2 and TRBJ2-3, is EPEVTQTPSHQVTQMGQEVILRCVPISNHLYFYWYRQILGQKVEFLVSFYNNEISEKSEIFDDQFSVERPDGSNFTLKIRSTKLEDSAMYFCASRVGLTTDTQYFGPGTRLTVL.

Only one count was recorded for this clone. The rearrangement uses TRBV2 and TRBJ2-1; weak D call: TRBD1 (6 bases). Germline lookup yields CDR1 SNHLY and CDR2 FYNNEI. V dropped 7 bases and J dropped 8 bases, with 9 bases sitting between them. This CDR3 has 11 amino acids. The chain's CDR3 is CASKGGYEQFF. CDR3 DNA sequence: TGTGCCAGCAAAGGGGGTTATGAGCAGTTCTTC.

The CDR3 protein is CASRKQGGSYEQYF. CDR3 sequence (DNA): TGTGCCAGCAGAAAACAGGGGGGATCCTACGAGCAGTACTTC. V and J are TRBV13 and TRBJ2-7; 8 bases fit TRBD1. The V gene end was trimmed by 6 bases and the J gene end by 1 base; junction bases not matched to a gene: 5. The CDR3 totals 14 residues. CDR1 and CDR2 from the germline V gene are PRHDT and FYEKMQ (reference sequence).

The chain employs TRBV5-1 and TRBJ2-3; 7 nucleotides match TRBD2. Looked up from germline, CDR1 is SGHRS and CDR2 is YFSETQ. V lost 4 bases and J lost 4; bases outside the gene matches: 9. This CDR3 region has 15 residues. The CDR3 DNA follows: TGCGCCAGCAGCATAGGGACTATCATCCCAGATACGCAGTATTTT. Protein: CASSIGTIIPDTQYF.

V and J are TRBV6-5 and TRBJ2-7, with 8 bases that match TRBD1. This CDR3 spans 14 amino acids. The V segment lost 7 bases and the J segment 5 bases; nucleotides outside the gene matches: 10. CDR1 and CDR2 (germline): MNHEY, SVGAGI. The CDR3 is CASNPRDRTDEQYF. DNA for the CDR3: TGTGCCAGCAATCCCCGGGACAGGACCGACGAGCAGTACTTC.